This TCR beta chain originates from a study of CD8+CD57+ T cells in acquired aplastic anemia. Study outcomes and limitations: Patients shared around 30 CD8+ CDR3 sequences with controls.

All sequencing subjects had displayed CD8+CD57+ cell expansion on flow cytometry. As a group, the patients uniformly had severe acquired aplastic anemia. Untreated patients provided the blood samples, with no therapy given before sampling. The CDR3 has 16 residues. Between the trimmed V and J ends, which lost 4 bases and 0 bases, there was a span of 15 bases. The germline V gene encodes CDR1 ENHRY and CDR2 SYGVKD. Researchers used genomic DNA as the template to profile TCR beta VDJ and CDR3. TCRdb itself ran the reads through MiXCR, one entry per CDR3 protein. The repertoire consists of 310,000 or so distinct CDR3 sequences, with approximately 58% occurring once and the leading ten covering roughly 1.3%. A note on this clonotype: Its antigen remains unidentified.

The TCR comes from a human donor with aplastic anemia. The specimen was sorted CD4+, CD8+, or CD8+CD57+ T cells (not recorded which) from PBMCs. The chain is built from TRBV10-3 and TRBJ1-2; D is undetermined. In DNA form, the CDR3 reads TGTGCCATCAGTGGTTCTGGCCGGCGAGCTAACTATGGCTACACCTTC. Residues: CAISGSGRRANYGYTF.